Listed below are T cell receptor beta chains from one sample, sequenced in a study of a mutant IDH1 vaccine in newly diagnosed glioma. Produced via immunoSEQ multiplex PCR; TCRdb's table is partial and in-frame only. In the table there are about 38,000 clones, more than 80% of which are singletons. The antigens of these receptors remain unknown. The input for sequencing was PBMCs, taken from a glioma patient whose treatment included an IDH1 peptide vaccine. Receptors were obtained from a man aged 40-55 years with glioma. Both conserved end residues are part of each CDR3. The order of the fields is D gene, J gene, clone size, V gene, CDR3 protein, CDR3 DNA. A D gene is named only where the DNA matches it firmly. Clone size appears in some rows only: once, few, many, or a class for an expanded clone.

D gene: TRBD2
J gene: TRBJ2-2
clone size: NA
V gene: TRBV5-1
CDR3 protein: CASSLALSGVSTGELFF
CDR3 DNA: TGCGCCAGCAGCTTGGCGCTTAGCGGGGTCTCAACCGGGGAGCTGTTTTTT

D gene: NA
J gene: TRBJ1-1
clone size: NA
V gene: TRBV7-2
CDR3 protein: CASSLMQALNTEAFF
CDR3 DNA: TGTGCCAGCAGCTTAATGCAGGCCCTGAACACTGAAGCTTTCTTT

D gene: TRBD1
J gene: TRBJ1-5
clone size: NA
V gene: TRBV19
CDR3 protein: CASRWTGDGNQPQHF
CDR3 DNA: TGTGCCAGTAGGTGGACAGGGGACGGCAATCAGCCCCAGCATTTT

D gene: NA
J gene: TRBJ2-5
clone size: few
V gene: TRBV7-2
CDR3 protein: CASTTDPETQYF
CDR3 DNA: TGTGCCAGCACTACCGACCCAGAGACCCAGTACTTC

D gene: NA
J gene: TRBJ2-6
clone size: NA
V gene: TRBV11-2
CDR3 protein: CASSPERVGANVLTF
CDR3 DNA: TGTGCCAGCAGCCCGGAGCGGGTTGGGGCCAACGTCCTGACTTTC

D gene: TRBD2
J gene: TRBJ2-3
clone size: NA
V gene: TRBV28
CDR3 protein: CASSRSLAGEGTQYF
CDR3 DNA: TGTGCCAGCAGCCGAAGTCTAGCGGGAGAGGGTACGCAGTATTTT

D gene: NA
J gene: TRBJ1-1
clone size: once
V gene: TRBV4-3
CDR3 protein: CASSHQTGEAFF
CDR3 DNA: TGCGCCAGCAGCCATCAAACAGGGGAAGCTTTCTTT

D gene: NA
J gene: TRBJ1-1
clone size: few
V gene: TRBV13
CDR3 protein: CASSPPGYEAFF
CDR3 DNA: TGTGCCAGCAGCCCCCCCGGTTATGAAGCTTTCTTT

D gene: NA
J gene: TRBJ2-7
clone size: NA
V gene: TRBV6-1
CDR3 protein: CASSEEGYEQYF
CDR3 DNA: TGTGCCAGCAGTGAAGAAGGGTACGAGCAGTACTTC

D gene: NA
J gene: TRBJ1-5
clone size: few
V gene: TRBV18
CDR3 protein: CASSPGAGNQPQHF
CDR3 DNA: TGTGCCAGCTCACCAGGGGCGGGCAATCAGCCCCAGCATTTT

D gene: NA
J gene: TRBJ1-2
clone size: NA
V gene: TRBV7-2
CDR3 protein: CASSPAGAGYGYTF
CDR3 DNA: TGTGCCAGCAGCCCGGCGGGGGCTGGCTATGGCTACACCTTC

D gene: NA
J gene: TRBJ1-1
clone size: NA
V gene: TRBV4-3
CDR3 protein: CASSQDRGTFTEAFF
CDR3 DNA: TGCGCCAGCAGCCAAGATCGAGGCACCTTCACTGAAGCTTTCTTT

D gene: TRBD1
J gene: TRBJ1-1
clone size: NA
V gene: TRBV5-4
CDR3 protein: CASRGQGEYTEAFF
CDR3 DNA: TGTGCCAGCCGAGGACAGGGGGAATACACTGAAGCTTTCTTT

D gene: NA
J gene: TRBJ2-2
clone size: NA
V gene: TRBV19
CDR3 protein: CASLRWGADTGELFF
CDR3 DNA: TGTGCCAGCCTTAGGTGGGGGGCCGACACCGGGGAGCTGTTTTTT

D gene: NA
J gene: TRBJ2-7
clone size: NA
V gene: TRBV23-1
CDR3 protein: CASSHPGYEQYF
CDR3 DNA: TGCGCCAGCAGTCACCCTGGCTACGAGCAGTACTTC

D gene: NA
J gene: TRBJ1-3
clone size: NA
V gene: TRBV5-4
CDR3 protein: CASSLDGRGISSGNTIYF
CDR3 DNA: TGTGCCAGCAGCTTGGATGGCAGGGGAATATCCTCTGGAAACACCATATATTTT

D gene: NA
J gene: TRBJ2-5
clone size: NA
V gene: TRBV7-6
CDR3 protein: CASSPIQDFQETQYF
CDR3 DNA: TGTGCCAGCAGTCCAATTCAAGATTTCCAAGAGACCCAGTACTTC

D gene: TRBD1
J gene: TRBJ2-2
clone size: NA
V gene: TRBV2
CDR3 protein: CASSEQGVVTGELFF
CDR3 DNA: TGTGCCAGCAGTGAACAGGGGGTGGTCACCGGGGAGCTGTTTTTT

D gene: NA
J gene: TRBJ2-1
clone size: NA
V gene: TRBV5-1
CDR3 protein: CASSLGGGYNEQFF
CDR3 DNA: TGCGCCAGCAGCCTCGGTGGGGGGTATAATGAGCAGTTCTTC

D gene: NA
J gene: TRBJ1-6
clone size: NA
V gene: TRBV5-5
CDR3 protein: CASSVWPRGDSPLHF
CDR3 DNA: TGTGCCAGCAGCGTATGGCCAAGAGGTGATTCACCCCTCCACTTT

D gene: NA
J gene: TRBJ2-7
clone size: NA
V gene: TRBV27
CDR3 protein: CASSLPVWTEYEQYF
CDR3 DNA: TGTGCCAGCAGTTTACCCGTCTGGACGGAGTACGAGCAGTACTTC

D gene: TRBD1
J gene: TRBJ1-6
clone size: NA
V gene: TRBV5-1
CDR3 protein: CASSLGTGDSPLHF
CDR3 DNA: TGCGCCAGCAGCTTGGGGACAGGGGATTCACCCCTCCACTTT

D gene: NA
J gene: TRBJ2-7
clone size: NA
V gene: TRBV2
CDR3 protein: CASSDWRQGPYEQYF
CDR3 DNA: TGTGCCAGCAGTGATTGGCGGCAGGGTCCCTACGAGCAGTACTTC

D gene: NA
J gene: TRBJ1-2
clone size: NA
V gene: TRBV6-1
CDR3 protein: CASSERPGALYGYTF
CDR3 DNA: TGTGCCAGCAGTGAACGCCCAGGGGCACTTTATGGCTACACCTTC

D gene: TRBD2
J gene: TRBJ2-3
clone size: NA
V gene: TRBV18
CDR3 protein: CASSSTRGGTDTQYF
CDR3 DNA: TGTGCCAGCTCATCTACCCGGGGGGGCACAGATACGCAGTATTTT

D gene: TRBD1
J gene: TRBJ1-2
clone size: NA
V gene: TRBV7-9
CDR3 protein: CASSLAPGQGPEGYTF
CDR3 DNA: TGTGCCAGCAGCTTAGCGCCGGGACAGGGCCCAGAAGGCTACACCTTC

D gene: NA
J gene: TRBJ2-5
clone size: NA
V gene: TRBV5-4
CDR3 protein: CASTPPAEETQYF
CDR3 DNA: TGTGCCAGCACCCCACCGGCTGAAGAGACCCAGTACTTC

D gene: NA
J gene: TRBJ2-2
clone size: few
V gene: TRBV11-2
CDR3 protein: CASSLLSDSTGELFF
CDR3 DNA: TGTGCCAGCAGCTTATTATCGGACAGCACCGGGGAGCTGTTTTTT

D gene: NA
J gene: TRBJ1-3
clone size: NA
V gene: TRBV14
CDR3 protein: CASSQDLLSSGNTIYF
CDR3 DNA: TGTGCCAGCAGCCAAGATCTACTGAGCTCTGGAAACACCATATATTTT

D gene: TRBD1
J gene: TRBJ2-3
clone size: NA
V gene: TRBV12-5
CDR3 protein: CASGLDRVTDTQYF
CDR3 DNA: TGTGCTAGTGGCCTGGACAGGGTGACAGATACGCAGTATTTT

D gene: TRBD1
J gene: TRBJ2-1
clone size: NA
V gene: TRBV2
CDR3 protein: CASGQGVNSYNEQFF
CDR3 DNA: TGTGCCAGCGGACAGGGGGTCAACTCCTACAATGAGCAGTTCTTC

D gene: TRBD2
J gene: TRBJ2-1
clone size: NA
V gene: TRBV11-1
CDR3 protein: CASSLGGSEDEQFF
CDR3 DNA: TGTGCCAGCAGCTTAGGCGGGAGTGAGGATGAGCAGTTCTTC

D gene: NA
J gene: TRBJ2-7
clone size: NA
V gene: TRBV5-1
CDR3 protein: CASSLVPDLGEQYF
CDR3 DNA: TGCGCCAGCAGCTTGGTTCCAGATCTTGGCGAGCAGTACTTC

D gene: NA
J gene: TRBJ2-5
clone size: NA
V gene: TRBV6-5
CDR3 protein: CASSDMETQYF
CDR3 DNA: TGTGCCAGCAGTGACATGGAGACCCAGTACTTC

D gene: TRBD1
J gene: TRBJ1-6
clone size: NA
V gene: TRBV27
CDR3 protein: CASSLVGQGRSPLHF
CDR3 DNA: TGTGCCAGCAGTTTAGTGGGACAGGGGCGTTCACCCCTCCACTTT